This TCR beta chain is drawn from a study of blood T cell repertoires in COVID-19 (dated by TCRdb to about 2020). About the full investigation: Samples from collaborators originated in the United States, Italy and Spain and spanned both the acute and convalescent phases of COVID-19. The material from the prospective study consisted of cDNA or gDNA derived from T cells, B-cell-depleted T cells, or PBMCs. Subjects who had been exposed to COVID-19, were actively infected with it, or had recovered from it provided the deeply sampled blood TCRbeta repertoires that made up the dataset. The repertoires were released in a freely available public database meant as a resource for research on the immune response to SARS-CoV-2. The samples were drawn from two sources: the first 160 participants of the ongoing ImmuneRACE study, and 1,000 to 1,500 subjects contributed by 6 global collaborators. Nearly every sample came with metadata listing a de-identified subject ID, COVID-19 status, age in years and sex. Where available, HLA class I and class II types were taken from metadata supplied by the sample provider and were not determined by assay-based typing. What the study reported, not specific to this receptor: The quantity of clinical and demographic metadata differed by source and by participant and was supplied without curation.

A word on this clone: Its antigen is unknown. Base qualities are not provided; no much larger clone lies one nucleotide away.

Samples from volunteer blood donors who had recovered from COVID-19 were contributed by a second Seattle source. Collaborating institutions collected whole blood in K2EDTA tubes following their own protocols. Collaborator samples were shipped for TCRbeta analysis as frozen whole blood, isolated PBMCs, or DNA extracted from either sample type. TCRbeta CDR3 regions were amplified from genomic DNA by means of the immunoSEQ Assay, a bias-controlled multiplex PCR. Concerning the study's data processing: The number of nucleated cells in each sample was estimated from the amplification of reference gene primers within the assay. To quantify the absolute abundance of each unique TCRbeta CDR3 rearrangement, sequence reads were collapsed and filtered. For each sample, productive Simpson clonality was calculated as the square root of Simpson's diversity index over productive rearrangements. Here the immuneACCESS table is served through TCRdb, limited to in-frame sequences with V and J called. Missing clones are a known gap in these copies; in checked studies unresolved V genes cover under half, and the rest lacks a known reason. D and trimming come from the DNA, and the V and J calls and clone size come from that table. Here the sample has around 270,000 clones; around 89% occur a single time. The biggest ten clones account for 4% of the sample.

The cysteine opens and the phenylalanine closes a CDR3 of 14 amino acids. Here the CDR3 DNA is all that survives: 42 bases in frame from base 1. The germline ends are 13 bases apart after V is trimmed by 4 bases and J by 4 bases. From the germline V gene, CDR1 is SGHVS and CDR2 is FQNEAQ. Material: peripheral blood. The V and J genes are TRBV7-8 and TRBJ1-1; TRBD1 is possibly the D segment (6 matching bases). The sequence came from a man in his 60s who had recovered from COVID-19. The CDR3 here reads CASSYRDLSTEAFF. The bases are TGTGCCAGCAGCTACAGGGATCTGAGCACTGAAGCTTTCTTT.